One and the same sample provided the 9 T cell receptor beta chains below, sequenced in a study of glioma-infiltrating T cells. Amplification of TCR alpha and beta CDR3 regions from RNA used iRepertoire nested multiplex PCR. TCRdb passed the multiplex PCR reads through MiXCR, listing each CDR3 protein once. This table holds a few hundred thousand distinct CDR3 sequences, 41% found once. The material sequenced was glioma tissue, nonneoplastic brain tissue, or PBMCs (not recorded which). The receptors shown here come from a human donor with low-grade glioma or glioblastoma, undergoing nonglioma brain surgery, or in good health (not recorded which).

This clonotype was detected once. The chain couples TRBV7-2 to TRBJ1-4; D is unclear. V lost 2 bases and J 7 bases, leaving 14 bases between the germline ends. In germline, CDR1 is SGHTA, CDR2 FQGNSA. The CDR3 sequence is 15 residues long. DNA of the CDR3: TGTGCCAGCAGCTTATACCCCGGCGGGAGTGAAAAACTGTTTTTT. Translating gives CASSLYPGGSEKLFF.

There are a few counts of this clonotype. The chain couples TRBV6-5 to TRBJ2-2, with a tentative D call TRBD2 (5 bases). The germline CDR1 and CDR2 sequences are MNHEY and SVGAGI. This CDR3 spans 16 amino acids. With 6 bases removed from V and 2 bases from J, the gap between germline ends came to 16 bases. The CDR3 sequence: CASSSRGRGNTGELFF. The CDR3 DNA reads TGTGCCAGCAGCTCCAGAGGACGGGGAAACACCGGGGAGCTGTTTTTT.

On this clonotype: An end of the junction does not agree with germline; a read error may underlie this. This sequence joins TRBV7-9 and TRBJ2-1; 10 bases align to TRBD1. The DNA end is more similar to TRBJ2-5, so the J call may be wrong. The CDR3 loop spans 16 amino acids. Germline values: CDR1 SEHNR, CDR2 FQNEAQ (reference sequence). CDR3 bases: TGCGCCAGCAGCCAGACCGGGACAGGGGATGGAGAGACCCAGTACTTC. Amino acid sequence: CASSQTGTGDGETQYF.

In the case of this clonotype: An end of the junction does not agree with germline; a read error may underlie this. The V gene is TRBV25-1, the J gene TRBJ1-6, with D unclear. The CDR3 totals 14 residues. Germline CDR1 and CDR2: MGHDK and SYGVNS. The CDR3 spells CARSAIWDSSPLHF. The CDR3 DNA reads TGTGCCAGAAGTGCGATCTGGGATAGTTCACCCCTCCACTTT.

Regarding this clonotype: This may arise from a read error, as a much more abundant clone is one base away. The CDR3 DNA reads TGTGCCAGCAGCCCCATAACTAGAATAGGGCAGTTCTTC. It specifies CASSPITRIGQFF. V usage is TRBV6-2 or TRBV6-3 and J usage is TRBJ2-1; D is perhaps TRBD2 (5 bases). CDR3 length: 13 residues. V shed 6 bases and J shed 12 bases, with 18 bases lying between them. Germline V gene lookup returns CDR1 MNHEY and CDR2 SVGEGT.

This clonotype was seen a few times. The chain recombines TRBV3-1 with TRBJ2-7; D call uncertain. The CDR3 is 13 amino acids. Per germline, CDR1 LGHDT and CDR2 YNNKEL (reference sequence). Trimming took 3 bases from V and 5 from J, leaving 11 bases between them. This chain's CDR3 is CASSHNSQNEQYF. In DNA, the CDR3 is TGTGCCAGCAGCCATAACAGCCAAAACGAGCAGTACTTC.

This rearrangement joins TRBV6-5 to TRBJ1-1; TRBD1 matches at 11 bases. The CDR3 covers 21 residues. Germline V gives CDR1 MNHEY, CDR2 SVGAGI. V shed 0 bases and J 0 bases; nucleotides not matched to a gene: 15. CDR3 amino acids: CASSYSVGTGGKRAMNTEAFF. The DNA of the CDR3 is TGTGCCAGCAGTTACTCTGTTGGGACAGGGGGGAAAAGGGCCATGAACACTGAAGCTTTCTTT.

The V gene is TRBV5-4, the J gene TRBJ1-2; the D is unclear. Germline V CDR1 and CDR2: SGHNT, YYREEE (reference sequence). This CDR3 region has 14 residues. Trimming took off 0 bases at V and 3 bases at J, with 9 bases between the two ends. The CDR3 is CASSLVGIDYGYTF. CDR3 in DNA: TGTGCCAGCAGCTTGGTGGGCATCGACTATGGCTACACCTTC.

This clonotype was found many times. In nucleotides, the CDR3 is TGTGCCAGCAGTTTATTGTTCGACACTGAAGCTTTCTTT. Translation gives CASSLLFDTEAFF. The chain combines TRBV27 with TRBJ1-1, with D hard to call. V dropped 1 base and J dropped 3 bases, with 6 bases sitting between them. The CDR3 loop spans 13 amino acids. The germline gives CDR1 MNHEY, CDR2 SMNVEV (reference sequence).